This TCR beta chain was documented in a study of blood T cell repertoires in COVID-19 (dated by TCRdb to 2018 to 2020). Context from the whole study: Collaborator samples came from the United States, Italy and Spain and covered acute and convalescent phases of COVID-19. The material from the prospective study consisted of cDNA or gDNA derived from T cells, B-cell-depleted T cells, or PBMCs. Subjects who had been exposed to COVID-19, were actively infected with it, or had recovered from it provided the deeply sampled blood TCRbeta repertoires that made up the dataset. The repertoires were released in a freely available public database meant as a resource for research on the immune response to SARS-CoV-2. Samples were obtained from the ongoing ImmuneRACE study (first 160 participants) and from 950 to 1,500 subjects provided by 6 global collaborators. Nearly every sample came with metadata listing a de-identified subject ID, COVID-19 status, age in years and sex. Where HLA class I and class II types were available, the types were taken from metadata supplied by the sample provider, not from assay-based typing.

To note about this clone: Its antigen is still unknown. No much larger clone is present one base from it, and per-base qualities are unavailable.

The immunoSEQ Assay, a bias-controlled multiplex PCR, was used to amplify TCRbeta CDR3 regions from genomic DNA. The paper's processing steps were these. Within the assay, amplification of reference gene primers was used to estimate how many nucleated cells each sample contained. Sequence reads were collapsed and filtered to measure the absolute abundance of every unique TCRbeta CDR3 rearrangement. Productive Simpson clonality was computed per sample as the square root of Simpson's diversity index over productive rearrangements. TCRdb holds this immuneACCESS table with in-frame rearrangements only. Some clones are missing; in checked studies, unresolved V genes explain under half, and the rest has no known cause. The V and J calls and clone size were taken over from that table, and D and trimming were inferred from the DNA. The sample table shows about 170,000 clones, and more than 70% are seen once. The ten most abundant clones make up roughly a fifth of the sample.

Results and caveats for the whole study, not just this receptor: The amount of clinical and demographic metadata varied by source and participant and was provided uncurated.

Samples from volunteer blood donors who had recovered from COVID-19 were contributed by a second Seattle source. The collaborating institutions used their own protocols to collect whole blood in K2EDTA tubes. For TCRbeta analysis, collaborator samples were shipped as frozen whole blood, as isolated PBMCs, or as DNA extracted from either sample type. Germline trimming amounts to 3 bases on V and 3 bases on J, with 9 as the count of junction bases outside the gene matches. The CDR3 runs 17 residues from the cysteine to the phenylalanine. Just CDR3 DNA is preserved here, 51 bases in frame from base 1. As encoded in the germline V gene (reference sequence), CDR1 is LNHDA while CDR2 is SQIVND.

This clonotype originated in a woman in her 70s who had recovered from COVID-19. Sequenced: peripheral blood. This chain is built from TRBV19 and TRBJ1-1, and 11 junction bases match TRBD1. The CDR3 protein is CASSMGQGVGGDTEAFF. The sequence in DNA is TGTGCCAGTAGTATGGGACAGGGGGTCGGTGGCGACACTGAAGCTTTCTTT.